Presented here are 12 T cell receptor beta chains from one specimen sequenced in a study of blood T cell repertoires in COVID-19. The assay was immunoSEQ multiplex PCR, and TCRdb's table has in-frame clones only and misses some. This table has about 300,000 clones, over 85% appearing once. Sample: peripheral blood. All receptors derive from a woman younger than 45 with COVID-19, enrolled during active disease.

The chain is built from TRBV11-3 and TRBJ2-7; TRBD2 is a possible D gene (7 bases). CDR3 length: 15 amino acids. Germline V gene sequence: CDR1 SGHNT, CDR2 YENEEA. V lost 6 bases and J lost 1, with 16 bases in between. The CDR3 loop reads CASRQGRGPSYEQYF. CDR3 in DNA: TGTGCCAGCAGACAAGGGCGGGGGCCTTCCTACGAGCAGTACTTC.

This clone showed up just once. The CDR3 DNA reads as TGTGCCACCAGTGACTTGACCCCTCAGGGGGCATCGGGTGATACGCAGTATTTT. This translates into CATSDLTPQGASGDTQYF. The chain carries TRBV24-1 and TRBJ2-3; 8 positions match TRBD1. This CDR3 contains 18 residues. The germline gives CDR1 KGHDR, CDR2 SFDVKD. V lost 4 bases and J lost 6; bases outside the gene matches: 17.

The chain links TRBV5-1 to TRBJ2-3, with 9 bases identical to TRBD1. After removal of 7 bases from V and 0 bases from J, the junction contained 9 bases not matched to a gene. The V gene's germline CDR1 is SGHRS and CDR2 YFSETQ. This CDR3 spans 16 amino acids. This CDR3 is CASAPTGGYSTDTQYF. The CDR3 DNA reads as TGCGCCAGCGCCCCAACAGGGGGCTATAGCACAGATACGCAGTATTTT. The variable domain in full, with the rest retrieved from reference TRBV5-1 and TRBJ2-3, is KAGVTQTPRYLIKTRGQQVTLSCSPISGHRSVSWYQQTPGQGLQFLFEYFSETQRNKGNFPGRFSGRQFSNSRSEMNVSTLELGDSALYLCASAPTGGYSTDTQYFGPGTRLTVL.

The rearrangement uses TRBV7-8 and TRBJ1-5; TRBD1 might be the D (5 bases). V shed 5 bases and J shed 5 bases, with 16 bases lying between them. The length of the CDR3 is 15 residues. Germline loops: CDR1 SGHVS, CDR2 FQNEAQ. CDR3 sequence (DNA): TGTGCCAGCAGCGCCGGATCGGGGGGGGATCAGCCCCAGCATTTT. Residues: CASSAGSGGDQPQHF.

The chain has TRBV30 and TRBJ1-6; maybe TRBD1 (6 bases). This CDR3 contains 15 residues. Germline assignment: CDR1 GTSNPN and CDR2 SVGIG (reference sequence). Trimming took 3 bases from V and 6 from J, leaving 15 bases between them. The CDR3 loop reads CAWRRDIGGNSPLHF. The CDR3 DNA is TGTGCCTGGAGGAGGGACATCGGAGGTAATTCACCCCTCCACTTT.

The V and J genes are TRBV2 and TRBJ1-2; TRBD1 might be the D (6 bases). The length of the CDR3 is 15 residues. V lost 7 bases, J lost 1 base, and 16 bases lay in between. Germline CDR1 is SNHLY and CDR2 is FYNNEI. In DNA, the CDR3 is TGTGCCAGCAAAATTTCAGGGGACCTTAACTATGGCTACACCTTC. Translation: CASKISGDLNYGYTF. Filled out from reference TRBV2 and TRBJ1-2, the complete variable domain reads EPEVTQTPSHQVTQMGQEVILRCVPISNHLYFYWYRQILGQKVEFLVSFYNNEISEKSEIFDDQFSVERPDGSNFTLKIRSTKLEDSAMYFCASKISGDLNYGYTFGSGTRLTVV.

The chain carries TRBV4-1 and TRBJ2-7; D may be TRBD2 (7 bases). Deletions cut 8 bases from V and 2 bases from J, with 25 bases between. This CDR3 comprises 17 residues. Germline lookup yields CDR1 MGHRA and CDR2 YSYEKL. CDR3 nucleotide sequence: TGCGCCAGCCAACGAAAAGAGGGGGGGGGAATCCCCTACGAGCAGTACTTC. Translating it yields CASQRKEGGGIPYEQYF.

The chain uses TRBV7-2 and TRBJ2-3, with 7 nucleotides matching TRBD1. Per germline, CDR1 SGHTA and CDR2 FQGNSA. V shed 4 bases, J shed 2 bases, and the junction held 6 bases outside the gene matches. The CDR3 is 15 amino acids. CDR3 in DNA: TGTGCCAGCAGCTCACGGACAGGCTCCACAGATACGCAGTATTTT. It yields the protein CASSSRTGSTDTQYF.

This chain links TRBV5-6 with TRBJ2-5; 8 bases align to TRBD2. Trimming took 0 bases from V and 5 from J; bases not matched to a gene: 9. Germline V gene data show CDR1 as SGHDT and CDR2 as YYEEEE. This CDR3 comprises 16 residues. The CDR3 region has the DNA TGTGCCAGCAGCTTGGCTGGCGGGGGGCCCAGGGAGACCCAGTACTTC. Translating gives CASSLAGGGPRETQYF. The whole variable domain, remainder taken from reference TRBV5-6 and TRBJ2-5, is DAGVTQSPTHLIKTRGQQVTLRCSPKSGHDTVSWYQQALGQGPQFIFQYYEEEERQRGNFPDRFSGHQFPNYSSELNVNALLLGDSALYLCASSLAGGGPRETQYFGPGTRLLVL.

The chain links TRBV15 to TRBJ1-6; D not resolved. Per the germline V gene, CDR1 is LNHNV and CDR2 is YYDKDF (reference sequence). The V gene lost 1 base and the J gene lost 10 bases, with 14 bases spanning the gap. CDR3 length equals 15 residues. For the CDR3, the DNA is TGTGCCACCAGCAGAGTCCTTGGGCGTGGCTCACCCCTCCACTTT. This encodes CATSRVLGRGSPLHF.

V and J are TRBV28 and TRBJ1-2; TRBD1 aligns across 7 bases. Germline lookup yields CDR1 MDHEN and CDR2 SYDVKM. CDR3 size: 16 residues. V was clipped by 6 bases and J by 7 bases; unmatched bases: 17. The chain's CDR3 is CASSPRNRGLSGGYTF. The CDR3 coding sequence is TGTGCCAGCAGCCCCCGGAACAGGGGTCTGTCGGGTGGCTACACCTTC.

This sequence joins TRBV9 and TRBJ1-1; D remains unclear. The CDR3 length is 13 residues. Deletions cut 0 bases from V and 4 bases from J, with 7 bases between. CDR1 and CDR2 (germline): SGDLS, YYNGEE. The CDR3 spells CASSVGPRTEAFF. CDR3 sequence (DNA): TGTGCCAGCAGCGTAGGTCCGCGCACTGAAGCTTTCTTT.